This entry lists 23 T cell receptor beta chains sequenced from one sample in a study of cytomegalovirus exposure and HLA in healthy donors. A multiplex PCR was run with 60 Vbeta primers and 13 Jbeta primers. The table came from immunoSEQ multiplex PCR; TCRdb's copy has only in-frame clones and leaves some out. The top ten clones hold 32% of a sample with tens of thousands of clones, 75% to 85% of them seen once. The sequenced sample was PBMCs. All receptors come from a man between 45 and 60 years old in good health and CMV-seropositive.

The CDR3 sequence: CASSPNIAGGPLDEQFF. The CDR3 bases are TGCGCCAGCAGCCCTAATATAGCGGGAGGGCCTTTAGATGAGCAGTTCTTC. The chain couples TRBV5-1 to TRBJ2-1; 11 bases are shared with TRBD2. Per germline, CDR1 SGHRS and CDR2 YFSETQ. This CDR3 has 17 residues. The V gene end was trimmed by 4 bases and the J gene end by 8 bases; junction bases not matched to a gene: 14.

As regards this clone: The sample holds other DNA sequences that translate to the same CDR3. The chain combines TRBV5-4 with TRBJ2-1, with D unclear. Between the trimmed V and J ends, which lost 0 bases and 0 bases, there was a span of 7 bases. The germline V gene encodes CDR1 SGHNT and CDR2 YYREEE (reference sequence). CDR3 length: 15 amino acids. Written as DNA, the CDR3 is TGTGCCAGCAGCTTGGATTCGAGCTCCTACAATGAGCAGTTCTTC. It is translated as CASSLDSSSYNEQFF.

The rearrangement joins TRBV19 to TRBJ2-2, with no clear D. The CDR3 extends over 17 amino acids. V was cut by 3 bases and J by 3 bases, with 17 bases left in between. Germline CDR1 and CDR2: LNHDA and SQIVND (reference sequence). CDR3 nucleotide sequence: TGTGCCAGTAGTATCCTAGTTTGGCTAGATCACACCGGGGAGCTGTTTTTT. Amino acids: CASSILVWLDHTGELFF. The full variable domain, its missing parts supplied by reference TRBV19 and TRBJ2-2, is DGGITQSPKYLFRKEGQNVTLSCEQNLNHDAMYWYRQDPGQGLRLIYYSQIVNDFQKGDIAEGYSVSREKKESFPLTVTSAQKNPTAFYLCASSILVWLDHTGELFFGEGSRLTVL.

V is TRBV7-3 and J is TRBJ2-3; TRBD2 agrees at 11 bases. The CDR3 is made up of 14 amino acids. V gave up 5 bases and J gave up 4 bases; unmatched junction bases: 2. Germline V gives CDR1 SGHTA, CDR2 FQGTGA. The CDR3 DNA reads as TGTGCCAGCAGCGGTAGCGGGAGGGCAGATACGCAGTATTTT. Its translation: CASSGSGRADTQYF. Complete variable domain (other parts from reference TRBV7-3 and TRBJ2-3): GAGVSQTPSNKVTEKGKYVELRCDPISGHTALYWYRQSLGQGPEFLIYFQGTGAADDSGLPNDRFFAVRPEGSVSTLKIQRTERGDSAVYLCASSGSGRADTQYFGPGTRLTVL.

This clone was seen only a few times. The CDR3: CASSTGLNGNYGYTF. The CDR3 DNA reads as TGTGCCAGTAGTACTGGACTCAACGGTAATTATGGCTACACCTTC. V is TRBV19 and J is TRBJ1-2, with D uncertain. Trimming left V 4 bases short and J 5 bases short, with 17 bases between. CDR3 length: 15 amino acids. CDR1 is LNHDA, CDR2 SQIVND, per germline (reference sequence).

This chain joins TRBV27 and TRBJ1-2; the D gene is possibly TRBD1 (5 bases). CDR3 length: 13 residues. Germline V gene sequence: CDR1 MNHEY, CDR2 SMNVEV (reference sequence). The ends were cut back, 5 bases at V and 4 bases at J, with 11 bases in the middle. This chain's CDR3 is CASSDRTSYGYTF. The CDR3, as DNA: TGTGCCAGCAGTGATAGGACATCCTATGGCTACACCTTC.

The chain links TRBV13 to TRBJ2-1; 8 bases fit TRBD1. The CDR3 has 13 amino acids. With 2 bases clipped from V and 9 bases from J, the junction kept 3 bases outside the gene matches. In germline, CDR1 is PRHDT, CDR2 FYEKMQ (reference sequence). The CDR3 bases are TGTGCCAGCAGCTTATCCACAGGGGGTGAGCAGTTCTTC. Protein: CASSLSTGGEQFF.

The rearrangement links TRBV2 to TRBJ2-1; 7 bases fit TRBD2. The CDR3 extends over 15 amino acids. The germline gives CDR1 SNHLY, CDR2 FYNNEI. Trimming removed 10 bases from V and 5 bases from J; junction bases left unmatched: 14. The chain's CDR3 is CATQSTGGRHNEQFF. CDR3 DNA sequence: TGTGCCACCCAATCGACGGGCGGGAGACACAATGAGCAGTTCTTC.

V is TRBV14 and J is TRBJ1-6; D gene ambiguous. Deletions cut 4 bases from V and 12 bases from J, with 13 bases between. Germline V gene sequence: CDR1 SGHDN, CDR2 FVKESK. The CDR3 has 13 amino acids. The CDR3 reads CASSLTGGLPLHF. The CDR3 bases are TGTGCCAGCAGCCTAACCGGAGGGTTACCCCTCCACTTT.

The CDR3 nucleotides read TGTGCGACCCAAGACAGGGACTCCTGGAACACTGAAGCTTTCTTT. It translates to CATQDRDSWNTEAFF. This sequence joins TRBV13 and TRBJ1-1; 7 positions agree with TRBD1. The CDR3 has 15 residues. Germline assignment: CDR1 PRHDT and CDR2 FYEKMQ (reference sequence).

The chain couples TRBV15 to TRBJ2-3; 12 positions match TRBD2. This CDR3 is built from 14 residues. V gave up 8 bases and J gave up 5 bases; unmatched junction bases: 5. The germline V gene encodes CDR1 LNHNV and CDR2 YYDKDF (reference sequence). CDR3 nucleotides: TGTGCCACCCTAGCGGGAGGGAGTGGAGATACGCAGTATTTT. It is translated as CATLAGGSGDTQYF.

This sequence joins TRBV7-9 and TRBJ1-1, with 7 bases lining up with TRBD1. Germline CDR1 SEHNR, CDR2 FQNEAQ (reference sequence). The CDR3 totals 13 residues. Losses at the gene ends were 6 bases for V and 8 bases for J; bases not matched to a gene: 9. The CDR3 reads CASSPNRDREAFF. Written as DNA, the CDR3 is TGTGCCAGCAGTCCTAACCGGGACAGAGAAGCTTTCTTT.

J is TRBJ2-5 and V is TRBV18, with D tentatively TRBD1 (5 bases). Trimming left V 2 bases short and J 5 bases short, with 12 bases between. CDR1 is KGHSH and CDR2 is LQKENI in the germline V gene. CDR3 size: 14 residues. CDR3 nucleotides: TGTGCCAGCTCACCAGGCGGACATAGCGAGACCCAGTACTTC. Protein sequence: CASSPGGHSETQYF.

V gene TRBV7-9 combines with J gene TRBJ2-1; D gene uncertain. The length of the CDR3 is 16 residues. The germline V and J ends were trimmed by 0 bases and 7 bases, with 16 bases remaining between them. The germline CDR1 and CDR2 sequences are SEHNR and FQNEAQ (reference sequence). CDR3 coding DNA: TGTGCCAGCAGCTTAGCGGTATCAGTTCTAGAGAATGAGCAGTTCTTC. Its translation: CASSLAVSVLENEQFF.

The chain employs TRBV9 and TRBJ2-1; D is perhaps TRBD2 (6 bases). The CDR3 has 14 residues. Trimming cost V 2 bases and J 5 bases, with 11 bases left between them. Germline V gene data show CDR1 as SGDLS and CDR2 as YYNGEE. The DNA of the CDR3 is TGTGCCAGCAGCGTCCGTTGGGAGGACAATGAGCAGTTCTTC. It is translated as CASSVRWEDNEQFF.

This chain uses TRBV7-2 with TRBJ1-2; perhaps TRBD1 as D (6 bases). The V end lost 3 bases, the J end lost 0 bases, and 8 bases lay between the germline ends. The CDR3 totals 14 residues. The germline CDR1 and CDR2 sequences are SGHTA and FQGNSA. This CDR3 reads CASSFGTTNYGYTF. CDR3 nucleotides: TGTGCCAGCAGCTTCGGGACAACTAACTATGGCTACACCTTC.

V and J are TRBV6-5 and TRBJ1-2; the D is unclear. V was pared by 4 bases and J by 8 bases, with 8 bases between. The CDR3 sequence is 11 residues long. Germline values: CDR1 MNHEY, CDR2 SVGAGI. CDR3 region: CASSSGRGYTF. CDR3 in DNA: TGTGCCAGCAGTTCAGGAAGGGGCTACACCTTC.

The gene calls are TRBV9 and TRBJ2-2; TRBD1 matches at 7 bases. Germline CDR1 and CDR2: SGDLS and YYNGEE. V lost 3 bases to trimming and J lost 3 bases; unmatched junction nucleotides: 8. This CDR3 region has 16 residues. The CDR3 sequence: CASSAPTGKDTGELFF. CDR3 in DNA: TGTGCCAGCAGCGCCCCGACAGGGAAGGACACCGGGGAGCTGTTTTTT.

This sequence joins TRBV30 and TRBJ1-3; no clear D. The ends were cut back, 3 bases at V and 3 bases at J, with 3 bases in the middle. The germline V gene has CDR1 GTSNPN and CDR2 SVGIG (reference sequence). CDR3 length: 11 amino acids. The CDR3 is CAWSLGNTIYF. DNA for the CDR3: TGTGCCTGGAGCCTTGGAAACACCATATATTTT.

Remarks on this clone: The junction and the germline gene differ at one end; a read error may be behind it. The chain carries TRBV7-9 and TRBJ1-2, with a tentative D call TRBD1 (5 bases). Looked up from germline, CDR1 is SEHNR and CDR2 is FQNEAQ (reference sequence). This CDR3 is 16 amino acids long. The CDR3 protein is CSSSLVGQTQYYGYTF. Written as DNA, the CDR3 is TGTTCCAGCAGCTTAGTTGGACAAACCCAGTACTATGGCTACACCTTC. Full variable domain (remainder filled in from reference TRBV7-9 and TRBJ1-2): DTGVSQNPRHKITKRGQNVTFRCDPISEHNRLYWYRQTLGQGPEFLTYFQNEAQLEKSRLLSDRFSAERPKGSFSTLEIQRTEQGDSAMYLCSSSLVGQTQYYGYTFGSGTRLTVV.

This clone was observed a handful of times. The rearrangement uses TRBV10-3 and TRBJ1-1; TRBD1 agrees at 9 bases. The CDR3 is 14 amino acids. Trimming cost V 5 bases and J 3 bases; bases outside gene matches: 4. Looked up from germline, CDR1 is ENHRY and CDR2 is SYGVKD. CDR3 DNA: TGTGCCATCAGTCGGGACAGGGAAGACACTGAAGCTTTCTTT. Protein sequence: CAISRDREDTEAFF.

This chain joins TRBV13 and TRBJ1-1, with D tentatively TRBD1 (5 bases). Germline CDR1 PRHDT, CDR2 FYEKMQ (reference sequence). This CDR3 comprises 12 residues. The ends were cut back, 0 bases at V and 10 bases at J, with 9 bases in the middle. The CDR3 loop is CASSLGVGRAFF. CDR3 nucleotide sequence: TGTGCCAGCAGCTTAGGGGTGGGGCGAGCTTTCTTT.

The CDR3 nucleotides read TGTGCCAGCAGCTTATCCTTCGGGGAGCTGTTTTTT. It is translated as CASSLSFGELFF. The chain carries TRBV5-8 and TRBJ2-2, with D unresolved. CDR1 and CDR2 (germline): SGHTS, YDEGEE. V lost 2 bases to trimming and J lost 7 bases, with 6 bases between them. This CDR3 has 12 residues.